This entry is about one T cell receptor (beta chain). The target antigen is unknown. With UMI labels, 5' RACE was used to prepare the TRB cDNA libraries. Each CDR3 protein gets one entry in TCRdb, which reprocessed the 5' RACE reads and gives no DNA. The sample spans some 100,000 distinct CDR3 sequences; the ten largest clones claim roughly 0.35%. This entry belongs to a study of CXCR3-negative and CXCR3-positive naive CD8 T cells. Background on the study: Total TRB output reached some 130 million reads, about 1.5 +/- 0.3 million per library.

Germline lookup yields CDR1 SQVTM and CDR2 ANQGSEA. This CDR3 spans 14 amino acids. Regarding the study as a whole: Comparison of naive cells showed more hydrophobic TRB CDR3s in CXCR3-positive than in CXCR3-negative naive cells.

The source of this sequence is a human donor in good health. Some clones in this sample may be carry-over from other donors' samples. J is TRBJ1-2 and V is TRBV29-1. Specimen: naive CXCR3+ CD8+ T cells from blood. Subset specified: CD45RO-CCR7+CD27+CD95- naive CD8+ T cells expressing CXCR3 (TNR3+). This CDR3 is CSVADRLANYGYTF.